These 22 T cell receptor beta chains share one sample of origin, sequenced in a study of cytomegalovirus exposure and HLA in healthy donors. 13 Jbeta primers and 60 Vbeta primers were used for the PCR. Repertoires were generated with immunoSEQ multiplex PCR, while TCRdb's copy carries only in-frame clones and drops some. The table has about 140,000 clones, roughly 80% seen once. The sequencing sample was made of PBMCs. The receptors derive from a female donor in good health and CMV-seronegative.

This clone was seen only once. The chain uses TRBV29-1 and TRBJ2-6; D uncertain. The V end lost 4 bases, the J end lost 1 base, and 8 bases lay between the germline ends. The CDR3 has 14 amino acids. Germline V CDR1 and CDR2: SQVTM, ANQGSEA. CDR3 protein: CSVAQYSGANVLTF. The CDR3 DNA follows: TGCAGCGTTGCGCAGTATTCTGGGGCCAACGTCCTGACTTTC.

This clone was found a few times. The chain employs TRBV6-5 and TRBJ2-5; perhaps TRBD2 as D (6 bases). The J call may not be correct, given that the DNA end is closer to TRBJ2-7. The CDR3 loop spans 16 amino acids. CDR1 is MNHEY, CDR2 SVGAGI, per germline. The DNA for the CDR3 is TGTGCCAGCAGTTACCTTAGAATGGGACTCACCTACGAGCAGTACTTC. This translates into CASSYLRMGLTYEQYF.

The genes are TRBV28 and TRBJ2-1, with 8 positions matching TRBD2. Germline V gene data show CDR1 as MDHEN and CDR2 as SYDVKM. The J segment lost 0 bases and the V segment lost 8 bases, leaving 3 bases of the junction unmatched. This CDR3 is built from 14 residues. CDR3 DNA: TGTGCCAGCCGGAGCGGGAGCTCCTACAATGAGCAGTTCTTC. Its protein is CASRSGSSYNEQFF. The full variable domain, completed using reference TRBV28 and TRBJ2-1, is DVKVTQSSRYLVKRTGEKVFLECVQDMDHENMFWYRQDPGLGLRLIYFSYDVKMKEKGDIPEGYSVSREKKERFSLILESASTNQTSMYLCASRSGSSYNEQFFGPGTRLTVL.

This chain joins TRBV6-1 and TRBJ1-1; D might be TRBD1 (5 bases). The CDR3 loop spans 13 amino acids. Germline values: CDR1 MNHNS, CDR2 SASEGT. Trimming left V 6 bases short and J 2 bases short, with 10 bases between. The CDR3 DNA reads TGTGCCAGCAGGGGGCTGATTAACACTGAAGCTTTCTTT. Translation gives CASRGLINTEAFF.

This chain joins TRBV5-8 and TRBJ2-5, with D tentatively TRBD1 (6 bases). The tail of the sequence fits TRBJ2-7 better, so the J call may be wrong. The CDR3 length is 14 residues. CDR1 SGHTS and CDR2 YDEGEE come from the germline V gene. The CDR3 DNA is TGTGCCAGCAGCTTGACAGGGACGGTCTACGAGCAGTACTTC. As protein: CASSLTGTVYEQYF.

The J gene is TRBJ1-2, the V gene TRBV2, with 11 bases fitting TRBD1. The germline gives CDR1 SNHLY, CDR2 FYNNEI. CDR3 size: 16 residues. V was clipped by 7 bases and J by 8 bases; unmatched bases: 15. CDR3 in DNA: TGTGCCAGCAACCCCCGGACAGGGGGCGTATCCGTGGGCTACACCTTC. This gives the protein CASNPRTGGVSVGYTF.

Notes on this clone: Sequence at one end of the junction differs from germline and may be a read error. V gene TRBV4-1 combines with J gene TRBJ2-3; weak D call: TRBD1 (6 bases). From germline, CDR1 is MGHRA and CDR2 YSYEKL. This CDR3 contains 16 residues. Here the CDR3 DNA reads TGCGCCAGCAGCCAAGAGGAGGTCAGGGGTACAGGTACGCAGTATTTT. Translation gives CASSQEEVRGTGTQYF.

The chain joins TRBV7-8 to TRBJ2-2; 7 bases are a match to TRBD1. J lost 0 bases, V lost 1 base, and 8 bases had no gene match. This CDR3 contains 18 residues. Per the germline V gene, CDR1 is SGHVS and CDR2 is FQNEAQ. The CDR3 bases are TGTGCCAGCAGCTTAGGTCATAACAGGGGACCGAACACCGGGGAGCTGTTTTTT. Translated: CASSLGHNRGPNTGELFF. The variable domain in full, completed from reference TRBV7-8 and TRBJ2-2, reads GAGVSQSPRYKVAKRGQDVALRCDPISGHVSLFWYQQALGQGPEFLTYFQNEAQLDKSGLPSDRFFAERPEGSVSTLKIQRTQQEDSAVYLCASSLGHNRGPNTGELFFGEGSRLTVL.

The V and J genes are TRBV5-6 and TRBJ2-5; 10 bases are a match to TRBD1. TRBJ2-7 explains the end of the DNA better; the J call may be wrong. The germline CDR1 and CDR2 sequences are SGHDT and YYEEEE. The CDR3 is made up of 14 amino acids. The CDR3 DNA reads as TGTGCCAGCAGCTTAGGGACAGGGGTCTACGAGCAGTACTTC. It is translated as CASSLGTGVYEQYF.

This sequence joins TRBV2 and TRBJ1-1, with D unclear. Germline lookup yields CDR1 SNHLY and CDR2 FYNNEI. V lost 0 bases, J lost 4 bases, and 6 bases lay in between. This CDR3 spans 13 amino acids. CDR3 sequence: CASSEAFGTEAFF. The CDR3 DNA reads as TGTGCCAGCAGTGAAGCCTTCGGCACTGAAGCTTTCTTT.

The CDR3 loop is CASSLAPHGQGNYGYTF. The CDR3 region has the DNA TGCGCCAGCAGCTTGGCCCCCCACGGACAGGGAAACTATGGCTACACCTTC. The chain recombines TRBV5-1 with TRBJ1-2; 8 nucleotides agree with TRBD1. Looked up from germline, CDR1 is SGHRS and CDR2 is YFSETQ. The CDR3 contains 17 residues. With V trimmed by 0 bases and J by 2 bases, 9 bases remained unmatched.

The chain has TRBV5-1 and TRBJ2-6; D not certain. The CDR3 sequence is 16 residues long. V lost 0 bases and J 0 bases, leaving 7 bases between the germline ends. Germline V CDR1 and CDR2: SGHRS, YFSETQ. For the CDR3, the DNA is TGCGCCAGCAGCTTGGGGCCGAACTCTGGGGCCAACGTCCTGACTTTC. This gives the protein CASSLGPNSGANVLTF.

The gene calls are TRBV12-1 and TRBJ1-1; TRBD1 is the table's D call, not checked against the DNA. TRBV12-1 is a known pseudogene. The CDR3 is made up of 17 amino acids. CDR3 in DNA: TGTGCCAGCAGCTTACTTCACAGGAATAACTATCTCGGTGAAGCTTTCTTT. Amino acid sequence: CASSLLHRNNYLGEAFF.

This chain connects TRBV12-5 to TRBJ2-7, with D possibly matching TRBD2 (6 bases). The length of the CDR3 is 16 residues. The V gene lost 0 bases and the J gene lost 3 bases, with 15 bases spanning the gap. Germline assignment: CDR1 LGHNT and CDR2 FRNRAP. The CDR3, as DNA: TGTGCTAGTGGTTTGGTAGTCGGTGGGACTCTCTACGAGCAGTACTTC. Translation gives CASGLVVGGTLYEQYF.

V gene TRBV15 combines with J gene TRBJ1-1; D might be TRBD1 (5 bases). The V end was cut by 1 base, the J end by 4 bases, with 13 bases between. CDR3 length: 15 residues. Germline-derived CDR1 and CDR2 are LNHNV and YYDKDF (reference sequence). The CDR3 DNA reads TGTGCCACCAGCAGAGGGGCGGGGGAGGGCACTGAAGCTTTCTTT. As protein: CATSRGAGEGTEAFF.

The chain recombines TRBV6-6 with TRBJ1-5, with a tentative D call TRBD1 (5 bases). Germline CDR1 and CDR2: MNHNY and SVGAGI (reference sequence). The V gene lost 7 bases and the J gene lost 0 bases, with 10 bases spanning the gap. CDR3 length: 14 amino acids. CDR3 loop: CASMGGYSNQPQHF. Written as DNA, the CDR3 is TGTGCCAGCATGGGGGGTTATAGCAATCAGCCCCAGCATTTT.

This clone was recorded once. The chain recombines TRBV9 with TRBJ2-5; D is perhaps TRBD2 (5 bases). CDR3 length: 15 amino acids. Germline CDR1 SGDLS, CDR2 YYNGEE. Trimming took off 3 bases at V and 5 bases at J, with 17 bases between the two ends. The CDR3: CASSAPGSTRETQYF. The DNA for the CDR3 is TGTGCCAGCAGCGCTCCGGGAAGCACAAGGGAGACCCAGTACTTC.

J is TRBJ1-2 and V is TRBV2, with D possibly being TRBD1 (6 bases). The germline CDR1 and CDR2 sequences are SNHLY and FYNNEI. V was pared by 4 bases and J by 0 bases, with 15 bases between. The CDR3 loop spans 16 amino acids. The CDR3 is CASSVDRQTTNYGYTF. Here the CDR3 DNA reads TGTGCCAGCAGTGTAGACAGGCAGACCACTAACTATGGCTACACCTTC.

The chain employs TRBV9 and TRBJ2-3; 9 bases line up with TRBD2. This CDR3 is built from 19 residues. Germline V lookup: CDR1 SGDLS, CDR2 YYNGEE. Germline trimming cut 4 bases from V and 1 base from J; bases unmatched to any gene: 16. CDR3 bases: TGTGCCAGCAGCTCCCTGGGGCTAGCGGGAATGTCCGGCACAGATACGCAGTATTTT. Its translation is CASSSLGLAGMSGTDTQYF.

The CDR3 sequence is CASSLVGARSTDTQYF. CDR3 sequence (DNA): TGTGCCAGCAGCTTGGTAGGAGCCCGGAGCACAGATACGCAGTATTTT. The chain employs TRBV11-2 and TRBJ2-3; D not resolved. This CDR3 contains 16 residues. The germline CDR1 and CDR2 sequences are SGHAT and FQNNGV. Trimming pared 3 bases from V and 0 bases from J, leaving 13 bases between.

The V and J genes are TRBV14 and TRBJ2-2; 11 bases line up with TRBD1. V shed 2 bases, J shed 4 bases, and the junction held 3 bases outside the gene matches. The CDR3 length is 16 residues. CDR1 and CDR2 from the germline V gene are SGHDN and FVKESK. The CDR3 DNA follows: TGTGCCAGCAGCCAATTGGGGACAGGGGGCACCGGGGAGCTGTTTTTT. Translation gives CASSQLGTGGTGELFF. Full variable domain (rest looked up from reference TRBV14 and TRBJ2-2): EAGVTQFPSHSVIEKGQTVTLRCDPISGHDNLYWYRRVMGKEIKFLLHFVKESKQDESGMPNNRFLAERTGGTYSTLKVQPAELEDSGVYFCASSQLGTGGTGELFFGEGSRLTVL.

The gene calls are TRBV11-1 and TRBJ1-2; maybe TRBD1 (5 bases). Germline CDR1 and CDR2: SGHAT and FQDESV (reference sequence). Trimming shortened V by 3 bases and J by 2 bases, and 13 bases separated the two germline ends. The CDR3 has 15 amino acids. Here the CDR3 DNA reads TGTGCCAGCAGCTTTTATCAGGGAGGGAACTATGGCTACACCTTC. It is translated as CASSFYQGGNYGYTF.